What follows are 25 T cell receptor beta chains derived from one specimen sequenced in a study of blood T cell repertoires in COVID-19. Assay used: immunoSEQ multiplex PCR; TCRdb lists only in-frame clones, some missing. The sample has about 40,000 clones, about 87% seen once; the top ten hold approximately 8.8%. Sample: peripheral blood. The origin of the receptors is a woman aged 65 to 85 with acute or convalescent COVID-19.

The chain joins TRBV29-1 to TRBJ1-2; 8 nucleotides line up with TRBD1. The CDR3 has 13 amino acids. Per germline, CDR1 SQVTM and CDR2 ANQGSEA. Germline trimming cut 6 bases from V and 6 bases from J; bases unmatched to any gene: 9. The CDR3 loop is CSVDAGTGDGYTF. The CDR3 coding sequence is TGCAGCGTCGATGCCGGGACAGGTGATGGCTACACCTTC.

The chain combines TRBV11-2 with TRBJ2-1, with TRBD2 as a possible D gene (5 bases). CDR3 length: 14 amino acids. Germline CDR1 reads SGHAT; CDR2 reads FQNNGV. V shed 5 bases and J shed 4 bases, with 12 bases lying between them. This CDR3 is CASSDPGEYNEQFF. CDR3 coding DNA: TGTGCCAGCAGCGATCCCGGGGAGTACAATGAGCAGTTCTTC.

This clone occurred once. This chain uses TRBV3-1 (or the pseudogene TRBV3-2) with TRBJ2-1; possible D gene TRBD2, 5 bases. Per germline, CDR1 LGHDT and CDR2 YNNKEL (reference sequence). The CDR3 is 15 amino acids. Trimming shortened V by 4 bases and J by 8 bases, and 18 bases separated the two germline ends. The DNA of the CDR3 is TGTGCCAGCAGCCCAACCGGGATCCGGAGCGATGAGCAGTTCTTC. It specifies CASSPTGIRSDEQFF.

The chain couples TRBV7-8 to TRBJ2-1; 10 bases fit TRBD1. The CDR3 loop spans 20 amino acids. Germline lookup yields CDR1 SGHVS and CDR2 FQNEAQ. The junction had 18 bases not matched to a gene; V was cut back by 3 bases and J by 4 bases. In nucleotides, the CDR3 is TGTGCCAGCAGCTTGGAACTAAAGATCCGGGACAGGGGCCCTTACAATGAGCAGTTCTTC. This codes for CASSLELKIRDRGPYNEQFF.

This clone came up once. The chain uses TRBV6-5 and TRBJ1-1, with a weak D call TRBD1 (6 bases). The V end was cut by 4 bases, the J end by 1 base, with 13 bases between. The CDR3 runs to 15 residues. Germline CDR1 is MNHEY and CDR2 is SVGAGI. The CDR3 DNA reads as TGTGCCAGCAGTTTCACAGGGAGTTGGAACACTGAAGCTTTCTTT. Protein: CASSFTGSWNTEAFF.

This clone came up once. V gene TRBV5-1 combines with J gene TRBJ2-1; 7 bases line up with TRBD2. V lost 1 base to trimming and J lost 4 bases; unmatched junction nucleotides: 5. Germline CDR1 is SGHRS and CDR2 is YFSETQ. This CDR3 comprises 15 residues. The CDR3 sequence: CASSLRGLVYNEQFF. The CDR3 nucleotides are TGCGCCAGCAGCTTGAGAGGACTAGTGTACAATGAGCAGTTCTTC. The full variable domain, rest sourced from reference TRBV5-1 and TRBJ2-1, is KAGVTQTPRYLIKTRGQQVTLSCSPISGHRSVSWYQQTPGQGLQFLFEYFSETQRNKGNFPGRFSGRQFSNSRSEMNVSTLELGDSALYLCASSLRGLVYNEQFFGPGTRLTVL.

This clone was observed once. The chain recombines TRBV30 with TRBJ1-3; no clear D. There are 14 residues in the CDR3. With 2 bases removed from V and 1 base from J, the gap between germline ends came to 9 bases. Germline V CDR1 and CDR2: GTSNPN, SVGIG (reference sequence). CDR3 sequence: CAWSTQLSGNTIYF. The CDR3 DNA reads as TGTGCCTGGAGTACGCAGTTGTCTGGAAACACCATATATTTT. Drawing the rest from reference TRBV30 and TRBJ1-3, the complete variable domain is SQTIHQWPATLVQPVGSPLSLECTVEGTSNPNLYWYRQAAGRGLQLLFYSVGIGQISSEVPQNLSASRPQDRQFILSSKKLLLSDSGFYLCAWSTQLSGNTIYFGEGSWLTVV.

The DNA for the CDR3 is TGTGCCAGTAGTATTGGGGGGGCGAACACCGGGGAGCTGTTTTTT. This sequence encodes CASSIGGANTGELFF. The chain combines TRBV19 with TRBJ2-2, with 7 bases fitting TRBD2. CDR1 and CDR2 from the germline V gene are LNHDA and SQIVND (reference sequence). The CDR3 sequence is 15 residues long. J lost 0 bases, V lost 3 bases, and 1 base had no gene match.

Remarks on this clone: The junction differs from germline at one of its ends, possibly a read error. The chain links TRBV7-7 to TRBJ2-5, with 8 nucleotides matching TRBD2. CDR3 length equals 13 residues. CDR1 and CDR2 from the germline V gene are SSHAT and FNYEAQ (reference sequence). CDR3: CASSPGGVGDQYF. DNA for the CDR3: TGTGCTAGCAGCCCGGGGGGGGTCGGGGACCAGTACTTC. Drawing the rest from reference TRBV7-7 and TRBJ2-5, the complete variable domain is GAGVSQSPRYKVTKRGQDVTLRCDPISSHATLYWYQQALGQGPEFLTYFNYEAQPDKSGLPSDRFSAERPEGSISTLTIQRTEQRDSAMYRCASSPGGVGDQYFGPGTRLLVL.

The chain uses TRBV3-1 (or the pseudogene TRBV3-2) and TRBJ2-3, with D uncertain. This CDR3 is built from 13 residues. Trimming cost V 1 base and J 2 bases, with 4 bases left between them. Germline lookup yields CDR1 LGHDT and CDR2 YNNKEL (reference sequence). Here the CDR3 DNA reads TGTGCCAGCAGCCAAGCTCCCACAGATACGCAGTATTTT. The encoded protein is CASSQAPTDTQYF.

This sequence joins TRBV6-2 or TRBV6-3 and TRBJ2-2, with 8 bases matching TRBD2. The CDR3 consists of 15 residues. Germline assignment: CDR1 MNHEY and CDR2 SVGEGT. V shed 4 bases and J 3 bases; nucleotides not matched to a gene: 4. The CDR3 coding sequence is TGTGCCAGCAGTTCGGGGGGGCGCGACACCGGGGAGCTGTTTTTT. Its protein product is CASSSGGRDTGELFF.

V is TRBV6-5 and J is TRBJ1-3, with D possibly TRBD1 on 5 matching bases. Trimming shortened V by 4 bases and J by 7 bases, and 14 bases separated the two germline ends. The length of the CDR3 is 14 residues. The germline CDR1 and CDR2 sequences are MNHEY and SVGAGI. The CDR3 region has the DNA TGTGCCAGCAGTTGGGGGGGGAGTGGGAACACCATATATTTT. Residues: CASSWGGSGNTIYF.

The chain has TRBV10-3 and TRBJ1-2, with a tentative D call TRBD1 (5 bases). Looked up from germline, CDR1 is ENHRY and CDR2 is SYGVKD. V dropped 0 bases and J dropped 6 bases, with 8 bases sitting between them. The length of the CDR3 is 13 residues. For the CDR3, the DNA is TGTGCCATCAGTGAGTCACAGGCGAATGGCTACACCTTC. This translates into CAISESQANGYTF.

The chain couples TRBV5-4 to TRBJ2-5; 9 bases map to TRBD2. The CDR3 extends over 16 amino acids. CDR1 SGHNT and CDR2 YYREEE come from the germline V gene (reference sequence). Unmatched junction bases numbered 9, after V lost 1 base and J lost 5 bases. Here the CDR3 DNA reads TGTGCCAGCAGCTTGAACGGCGGGAGGGCCGAGGAGACCCAGTACTTC. Translating it yields CASSLNGGRAEETQYF.

The chain links TRBV3-1 (or the pseudogene TRBV3-2) to TRBJ2-3; TRBD2 matches at 10 bases. CDR3 length equals 16 residues. Unmatched junction bases numbered 3, after V lost 1 base and J lost 2 bases. The germline CDR1 and CDR2 sequences are LGHDT and YNNKEL (reference sequence). CDR3 coding DNA: TGTGCCAGCAGCCAAGGGCTAGCGGGGGACACAGATACGCAGTATTTT. This sequence encodes CASSQGLAGDTDTQYF.

The chain recombines TRBV6-5 with TRBJ2-3; a possible D gene is TRBD2 (6 bases). Germline CDR1 reads MNHEY; CDR2 reads SVGAGI. The CDR3 totals 14 residues. V lost 7 bases and J lost 4, with 15 bases in between. CDR3 amino acids: CASIRREGADTQYF. Written as DNA, the CDR3 is TGTGCCAGCATACGGCGGGAAGGCGCAGATACGCAGTATTTT.

The V gene is TRBV12-3 or TRBV12-4, the J gene TRBJ2-5; perhaps TRBD2 as D (6 bases). Trimming cost V 5 bases and J 2 bases, with 9 bases left between them. The CDR3 spans 13 residues. CDR3 amino acids: CASSRGIQETQYF. The CDR3, as DNA: TGTGCCAGCAGTCGCGGGATACAAGAGACCCAGTACTTC.

This chain joins TRBV24-1 and TRBJ1-5; no firm D call. Trimming took 5 bases from V and 3 from J, leaving 10 bases between them. The CDR3 is made up of 14 amino acids. CDR1 is KGHDR, CDR2 SFDVKD, per germline. CDR3 DNA sequence: TGTGCCACCAGTGTTTTCGGGAACAATCAGCCCCAGCATTTT. Amino acid sequence: CATSVFGNNQPQHF.

This sequence joins TRBV6-5 and TRBJ1-1; 8 positions match TRBD1. This CDR3 is built from 14 residues. V trimming: 2 bases; J trimming: 3 bases; junction bases outside the gene matches: 2. Germline lookup yields CDR1 MNHEY and CDR2 SVGAGI. The CDR3 DNA is TGTGCCAGCAGTTACCGGACAGGGCACACTGAAGCTTTCTTT. Translated, it gives CASSYRTGHTEAFF.

The chain carries TRBV9 and TRBJ1-3, with D maybe TRBD1 (6 bases). The CDR3 runs to 16 residues. Germline V CDR1 and CDR2: SGDLS, YYNGEE. Trimming took 2 bases from V and 2 from J, leaving 14 bases between them. CDR3 in DNA: TGTGCCAGCAGCGTGGGACACCGGACCCCTGGAAACACCATATATTTT. Translation: CASSVGHRTPGNTIYF. The full variable domain, rest sourced from reference TRBV9 and TRBJ1-3, is DSGVTQTPKHLITATGQRVTLRCSPRSGDLSVYWYQQSLDQGLQFLIQYYNGEERAKGNILERFSAQQFPDLHSELNLSSLELGDSALYFCASSVGHRTPGNTIYFGEGSWLTVV.

CDR3 residues: CASSIAGQGNQPQHF. Here the CDR3 DNA reads TGTGCCAGTAGTATAGCGGGACAGGGCAATCAGCCCCAGCATTTT. The gene calls are TRBV19 and TRBJ1-5, with 8 bases matching TRBD1. From germline, CDR1 is LNHDA and CDR2 SQIVND (reference sequence). The V and J ends lost 1 base and 2 bases, in that order; junction bases with no gene match: 1. The CDR3 has 15 residues.

CDR3 amino acids: CASSQSTGAISYEQYV. CDR3 coding DNA: TGTGCCAGCAGCCAATCGACAGGGGCGATATCCTACGAGCAGTACGTC. The chain combines TRBV3-1 (or the pseudogene TRBV3-2) with TRBJ2-7; TRBD1 aligns across 8 bases. The V segment lost 2 bases and the J segment 1 base; nucleotides outside the gene matches: 7. Germline values: CDR1 LGHDT, CDR2 YNNKEL (reference sequence). The CDR3 extends over 16 amino acids.

The CDR3 here is CASSSGELFF. CDR3 nucleotide sequence: TGTGCCAGCAGCTCCGGGGAGCTGTTTTTT. The chain combines TRBV25-1 with TRBJ2-2; D unresolved. Germline CDR1 reads MGHDK; CDR2 reads SYGVNS. V was cut by 6 bases and J by 6 bases, with 2 bases left in between. This CDR3 is built from 10 residues. Full variable domain (outside the CDR3, taken from reference TRBV25-1 and TRBJ2-2): EADIYQTPRYLVIGTGKKITLECSQTMGHDKMYWYQQDPGMELHLIHYSYGVNSTEKGDLSSESTVSRIRTEHFPLTLESARPSHTSQYLCASSSGELFFGEGSRLTVL.

The gene calls are TRBV19 and TRBJ2-5; TRBD2 matches 8 bases. The CDR3 is 14 amino acids. Germline V gene sequence: CDR1 LNHDA, CDR2 SQIVND (reference sequence). The V gene end was trimmed by 6 bases and the J gene end by 5 bases; junction bases not matched to a gene: 8. The CDR3 coding sequence is TGTGCCAGTAGCCGCCCGGGACTAGTCGAGACCCAGTACTTC. Translating it yields CASSRPGLVETQYF.

This sequence joins TRBV9 and TRBJ2-3; 10 nucleotides align to TRBD2. With V trimmed by 4 bases and J by 6 bases, 8 bases remained unmatched. Germline V gives CDR1 SGDLS, CDR2 YYNGEE. This CDR3 is built from 15 residues. The CDR3 sequence: CASSPKRGGGDTQYF. CDR3 nucleotides: TGTGCCAGCAGCCCCAAGCGGGGGGGAGGGGATACGCAGTATTTT.